This TCR beta chain was observed in a study of graft-versus-host responses after intestinal transplantation (dated by TCRdb to about 2021). Notes on the research overall: Recipients received multivisceral, liver-intestinal, or isolated intestinal transplants. Anti-thymocyte globulin induction was given to all recipients, followed by maintenance tacrolimus and steroids for roughly 3 years. After intestinal transplantation, graft-versus-host and host-versus-graft alloreactive T cell clones in the graft, circulation and bone marrow were tracked using bulk TCR-beta CDR3 sequencing. Alloreactive clones were identified by sequencing pre-transplant mixed lymphocyte reaction products and comparing these products with unstimulated pre-transplant donor and recipient T cells. Of the 20 to 30 intestinal transplant recipients enrolled in the cohort, one of whom was a retransplant, a few patients without pretransplant specimens were excluded. A peak of at least 4% donor T cells among recipient peripheral blood mononuclear cells was the definition used for donor T cell macrochimerism. Instead of going to the commercial service, samples from three later patients were sequenced in-house on an Illumina MiSeq and processed with MiXCR. General conclusions and limits of the study: GvH clones were detected in recipient bone marrow, and some appeared earlier in ileal mucosa or blood, consistent with an intestinal mucosal origin. In the allografts of patients with donor T cell macrochimerism, GvH to HvG T cell clonal ratios were high. Peak levels of circulating GvH clones were associated with declines in HvG clones early after transplant. The conclusions were limited by the relatively low number and heterogeneity of the intestinal transplant patients.

V is cut back by 5 bases and J by 3 bases, with 5 bases in the junction unmatched. From its cysteine to its phenylalanine, the CDR3 spans 15 amino acids. The kept DNA is CDR3 alone, 45 bases in frame from the first base. The germline V gene specifies SGHRS as CDR1 and YFSETQ as CDR2. Receptor libraries were prepared by the immunoSEQ multiplex PCR assay. For most patients, genomic DNA was isolated with the Qiagen DNeasy Blood and Tissue Kit and sent frozen to Adaptive Biotechnologies for TCR sequencing. For most patients, genomic DNA was subjected to high-throughput TCR-beta CDR3 sequencing by Adaptive Biotechnologies. As for how the authors treated the data: TCR sequencing data for 18 patients were retrieved from Adaptive's ImmunoSEQ software; a few other patients were processed with MiXCR and VDJtools. CD4 versus CD8 sorting errors were corrected by removing sequences found in both subsets at a frequency ratio below 5:1. Because the origin of CDR3 nucleotide sequences shared between donor and recipient could not be assigned, those sequences were removed. To be classed as alloreactive, a clone needed at least 2-fold expansion over unstimulated cells and a minimum CFSE-low frequency of 0.002% (template counts) or 0.001% (read counts). A clone was considered mappable if detected in the sequenced pre-transplant spleen, lymph node, or MLR CFSE-low populations of the donor or recipient. Cumulative frequency of alloreactive clones was calculated as a percentage of all sequences weighted by copy number. TCRdb retrieved this table from immuneACCESS and kept in-frame rearrangements only. Not all clones are present; in checked studies, unresolved V genes account for under half, and no reason is known for the remainder. V and J calls and clone size are given by that table; D and trimming were obtained from the DNA. The sample includes some 110,000 clones, with approximately 94% observed a single time. The ten top clones hold approximately 0.25% of the sample.

For this clone: No cognate antigen has been identified for it. No qualities accompany the bases; no much larger clone lies one base away.

Per the publication, the time point label means: cells obtained before transplantation from donor or recipient. CD3+CD4+ and CD3+CD8+ populations were FACS-sorted from unstimulated pre-transplant donor and recipient cells taken from spleen or lymph nodes. The starting material was unstimulated CD4+ T cells sorted from spleen or lymph node cells, obtained before transplant. This receptor was obtained from a human donor who was the organ donor for an intestinal transplant. The chain is made from TRBV5-1 and TRBJ2-1; 10 central bases correspond to TRBD2. The DNA reads TGCGCCAGCAGTCTCAGCGGGAGGGTCTACAATGAGCAGTTCTTC. Its translation is CASSLSGRVYNEQFF.